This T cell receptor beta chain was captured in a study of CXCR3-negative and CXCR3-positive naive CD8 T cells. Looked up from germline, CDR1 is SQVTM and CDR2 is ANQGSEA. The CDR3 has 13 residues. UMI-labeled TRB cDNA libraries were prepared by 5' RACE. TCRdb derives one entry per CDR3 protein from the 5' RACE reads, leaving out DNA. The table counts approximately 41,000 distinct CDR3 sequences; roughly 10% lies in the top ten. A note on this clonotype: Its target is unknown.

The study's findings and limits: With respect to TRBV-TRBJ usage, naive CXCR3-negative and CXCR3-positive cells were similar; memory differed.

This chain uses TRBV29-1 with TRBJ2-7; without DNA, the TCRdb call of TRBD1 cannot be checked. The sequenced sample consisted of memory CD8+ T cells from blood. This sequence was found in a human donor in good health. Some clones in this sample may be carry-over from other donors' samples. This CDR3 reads CSVDKGIQETQYF.